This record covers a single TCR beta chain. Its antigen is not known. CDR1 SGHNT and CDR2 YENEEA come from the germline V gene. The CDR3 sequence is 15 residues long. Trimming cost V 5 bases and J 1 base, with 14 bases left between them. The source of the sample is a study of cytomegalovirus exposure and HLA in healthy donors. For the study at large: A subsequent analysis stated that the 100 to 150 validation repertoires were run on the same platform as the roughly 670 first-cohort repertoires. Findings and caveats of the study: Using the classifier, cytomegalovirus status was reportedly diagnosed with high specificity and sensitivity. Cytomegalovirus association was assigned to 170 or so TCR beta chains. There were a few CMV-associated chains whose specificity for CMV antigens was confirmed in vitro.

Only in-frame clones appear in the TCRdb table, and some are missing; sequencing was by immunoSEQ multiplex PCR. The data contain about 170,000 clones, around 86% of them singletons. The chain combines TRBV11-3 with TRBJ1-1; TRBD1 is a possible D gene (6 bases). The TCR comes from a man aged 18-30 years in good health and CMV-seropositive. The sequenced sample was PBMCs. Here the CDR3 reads CASSQGQPGNTEAFF. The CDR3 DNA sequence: TGTGCCAGCAGCCAGGGGCAGCCCGGGAACACTGAAGCTTTCTTT.